Listed below are T cell receptor beta chains from one sample, sequenced in a study of tumor-infiltrating lymphocytes in oesophageal squamous cell carcinoma. From the PCR reads, TCRdb called clonotypes with MiXCR, one entry per CDR3 protein. Of around 19,000 distinct CDR3 sequences in the sample, roughly 50% were seen once. Sequenced input: normal esophageal tissue next to the tumor. The receptor source for this set is a female donor with esophageal squamous cell carcinoma. CDR3s include the opening cysteine and the closing phenylalanine or tryptophan.

j_call | v_call | cdr3_aa
TRBJ2-1 | TRBV6-1 | CASSYFLGGPTNEQFF
TRBJ2-3 | TRBV10-1 | CASQKAGDGTDTQYF
TRBJ2-5 | TRBV5-1 | CASSLEGQETQYF
TRBJ1-5 | TRBV19 | CASRQGRTNQPQHF
TRBJ2-4 | TRBV7-6 | CASSLTPGQGAGIQYF
TRBJ2-3 | TRBV7-3 | CASSLASTGELYF
TRBJ1-1 | TRBV29-1 | CSVGWNTEAFF
TRBJ2-3 | TRBV7-2 | CASSRDRGGSTDTQYF
. | TRBV7-9 | CASSFYRDKETQYF
TRBJ1-1 | TRBV6-1 | CASSEAGRTEAFF
TRBJ1-2 | TRBV7-2 | CASSPDRGTYGYTF
TRBJ1-1 | TRBV25-1 | CASSDFEGAGVGTEAFF
TRBJ2-2 | TRBV6-6 | CASSYAGFANTGELFF
TRBJ1-2 | TRBV7-2 | CASSLSSGIYGYTF
TRBJ2-7 | TRBV7-6 | CASSLGQGVSYEQYF
. | TRBV7-6 | CASSLGGGLSSYEQYF
TRBJ2-5 | TRBV6-1 | CAGRPAGRETQYF
TRBJ2-3 | TRBV6-5 | CASSYSPGTDTQYF
TRBJ2-1 | TRBV6-6 | CASSYGVSSYNEQFF
TRBJ2-1 | TRBV7-6 | CASSSHPTGTEQFF
TRBJ2-5 | TRBV7-3 | CASSLRGGIRETQYF
TRBJ2-1 | TRBV6-6 | CASSYSRRGDEQFF
. | TRBV11-2 | CASSSGRADYGYTF
. | TRBV30 | CAWSVNREGTEAFF
TRBJ2-1 | TRBV7-2 | CASSLDLEQFF
TRBJ2-3 | TRBV7-3 | CASSVTGTGGSDTQYF
TRBJ2-1 | TRBV7-9 | CASSVGLVNEQFF
. | TRBV5-8 | CASSSRTSNEQFF
TRBJ1-3 | TRBV7-6 | CASSLSTTGNTIYF
TRBJ1-2 | TRBV2 | CASSPGQGVYGYTF
TRBJ2-3 | TRBV7-9 | CASSKYIETDTQYF
TRBJ2-3 | TRBV7-9 | CASSLAAGGTDTQYF
TRBJ1-1 | TRBV7-2 | CASRQTPLSPEAFF
TRBJ1-2 | TRBV4-1 | CASSQELGQGAGGYTF
TRBJ2-3 | TRBV6-6 | CASRIQGRGADTQYF
. | TRBV7-2 | CASSLAPPGMYNEQFF
TRBJ2-2 | TRBV7-3 | CASSLSGELFF
TRBJ2-5 | TRBV2 | CASSEARGEKETQYF
TRBJ2-1 | TRBV6-5 | CASSYSILGTGALQLGNEQFF
. | TRBV7-6 | CASSVGLAGETQYF
TRBJ2-3 | TRBV12-3/TRBV12-4 | CASGFRTSGGTGELYF
TRBJ1-6 | TRBV5-1 | CASSAGIDSPLHF
TRBJ1-1 | TRBV12-3/TRBV12-4 | CASSSPRNTEAFF
. | TRBV28 | CASSSTFKDGTGGGDEQYF
TRBJ2-7 | TRBV25-1 | CASSGSFYEQYF
TRBJ1-4 | TRBV6-1 | CASRRQGGNEKLFF
TRBJ2-3 | TRBV5-8 | CASSLVTATIDTQYF
TRBJ2-7 | TRBV7-3 | CASSLKVAGGNNEQYF
TRBJ2-7 | TRBV7-2 | CASSYGRDYEQYF
TRBJ2-5 | TRBV7-9 | CASSPRAQETQYF
. | TRBV29-1 | CSVRKPYEQYF
TRBJ2-2 | TRBV7-3 | CASSSSSGSTGELFF
. | TRBV4-1 | CASSQGTDSYYEQYF
. | TRBV7-2 | CASSRDRGAYNSPLHF
. | TRBV11-2 | CASSPSFSGETQYF
TRBJ1-6 | TRBV6-1 | CASVGGTSSYNSPLHF
. | TRBV6-6 | CASSYSGLAGGGEQFF
TRBJ2-4 | TRBV7-3 | CASHSPQYF
TRBJ1-4 | TRBV11-1 | CASSFDGTEKLFF